This T cell receptor beta chain was retrieved from a study of type 1 regulatory T cells. Overall study context: This in vitro CD4 product, T-allo10, is enriched for Tr1 cells and alloantigen-specific. Broader study findings: Compared with non-type 1 regulatory T cells, type 1 regulatory T cells showed a more restricted TCR repertoire.

Remarks on this clonotype: The antigen remains unidentified. It may be a read error: a sequence one base away is much more abundant.

TCRdb re-called the reads through MiXCR, storing one row per CDR3 protein. The sample includes approximately 42,000 distinct CDR3 sequences, less than 15% of them seen just once. The CDR3 is made up of 13 amino acids. Germline loops: CDR1 SQVTM, CDR2 ANQGSEA. The germline V and J ends were trimmed by 4 bases and 6 bases, with 13 bases remaining between them. V and J are TRBV29-1 and TRBJ1-3; D ambiguous. This receptor was obtained from a human donor in good health. Source material: cultured non-Tr1 T cells, either the whole culture or a sorted T cell fraction (not recorded which). In DNA, the CDR3 is TGCAGCGTTGGGGTTGCGGCCGAAAACACCATATATTTT. It yields the protein CSVGVAAENTIYF.